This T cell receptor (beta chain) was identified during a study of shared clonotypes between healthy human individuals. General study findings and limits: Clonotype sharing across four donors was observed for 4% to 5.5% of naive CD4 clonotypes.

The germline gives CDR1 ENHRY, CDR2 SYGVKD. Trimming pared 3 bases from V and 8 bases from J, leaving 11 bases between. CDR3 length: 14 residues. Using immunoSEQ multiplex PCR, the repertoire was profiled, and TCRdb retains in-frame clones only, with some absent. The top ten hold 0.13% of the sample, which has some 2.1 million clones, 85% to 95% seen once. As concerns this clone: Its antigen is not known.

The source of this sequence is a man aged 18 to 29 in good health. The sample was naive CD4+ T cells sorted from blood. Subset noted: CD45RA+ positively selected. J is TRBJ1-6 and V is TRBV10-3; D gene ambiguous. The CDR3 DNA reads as TGTGCCATCAGTGACTCCTCGCCCGATTCACCCCTCCACTTT. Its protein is CAISDSSPDSPLHF.